This record concerns one TCR beta chain sequence. This entry comes from a study of blood T cell repertoires in COVID-19. About the study: There were acute and convalescent COVID-19 samples, and they came from the United States, Italy and Spain. The cDNA or gDNA used as material had been derived from T cells, B-cell-depleted T cells, or PBMCs.

Individuals drawn from some 25 US areas were roughly 18 to 95 years old. How the authors handled the data: Nucleated cell counts were estimated from reference gene primer amplification. This table comes from immunoSEQ multiplex PCR, and its TCRdb copy is limited to in-frame clones, with some not included. Clone size and V and J calls were adopted from that table, with D and trimming inferred from the DNA. This sample carries roughly 46,000 clones, around 87% of them seen once, and the ten largest clones take 2.5% to 3.5%. CDR1 and CDR2 from the germline V gene are SGHAT and FQNNGV. Unmatched junction bases numbered 5, after V lost 5 bases and J lost 2 bases. The length of the CDR3 is 16 residues.

This receptor was taken from a woman between 50 and 59 years old who had recovered from COVID-19. The V and J genes are TRBV11-2 and TRBJ2-6; 8 positions match TRBD1. The sequenced sample consisted of PBMCs or T cells enriched from blood (not recorded which). In DNA form, the CDR3 reads TGTGCCAGCAGCACTAACAGGGGGGCTGGGGCCAACGTCCTGACTTTC. The encoded protein is CASSTNRGAGANVLTF. The entire variable domain, with the rest obtained from reference TRBV11-2 and TRBJ2-6, is as follows: EAGVAQSPRYKIIEKRQSVAFWCNPISGHATLYWYQQILGQGPKLLIQFQNNGVVDDSQLPKDRFSAERLKGVDSTLKIQPAKLEDSAVYLCASSTNRGAGANVLTFGAGSRLTVL.